The next 13 T cell receptor beta chains were all read from a single sample in a study of T cells in localized non-small cell lung cancer. TCRdb's table, derived via immunoSEQ multiplex PCR, lists solely in-frame clones and lacks some. Of a few thousand clones in the sample, over 20% were seen once. The sample consisted of lung tumor tissue, taken before any cancer treatment. The receptors stem from a man aged 40-75 years with stage III lung adenocarcinoma.

The chain links TRBV6-8 to TRBJ1-1, with D perhaps matching TRBD1 (6 bases). The CDR3 contains 13 residues. The germline V and J ends were trimmed by 10 bases and 1 base, with 13 bases remaining between them. The germline CDR1 and CDR2 sequences are MNHGY and SAAAGT. CDR3 loop: CAISEQGNTEAFF. The DNA for the CDR3 is TGTGCCATCAGCGAACAGGGGAACACTGAAGCTTTCTTT.

The chain links TRBV9 to TRBJ2-7, with D maybe TRBD2 (6 bases). CDR1 and CDR2 from the germline V gene are SGDLS and YYNGEE. The CDR3 extends over 16 amino acids. V lost 5 bases and J 2 bases, leaving 20 bases between the germline ends. CDR3 DNA: TGTGCCAGCAGTGAAGCGCGGAGGGAGCCAACCTACGAGCAGTACTTC. It yields the protein CASSEARREPTYEQYF.

CDR3 nucleotide sequence: TGCAGCGTTGAGGACAGTAGCTTTGGGGAGCAGTACTTC. Amino acid sequence: CSVEDSSFGEQYF. The chain couples TRBV29-1 to TRBJ2-7, with D perhaps matching TRBD1 (6 bases). This CDR3 has 13 amino acids. Germline V gives CDR1 SQVTM, CDR2 ANQGSEA. V lost 3 bases, J lost 7 bases, and 16 bases lay in between.

The rearrangement joins TRBV19 to TRBJ2-1; maybe TRBD2 (6 bases). V gave up 10 bases and J gave up 0 bases, with 13 bases separating them. The V gene's germline CDR1 is LNHDA and CDR2 SQIVND (reference sequence). CDR3 length: 14 amino acids. The CDR3 DNA sequence: TGTGCCACTCCCGGGACTGACTCCTACAATGAGCAGTTCTTC. Protein: CATPGTDSYNEQFF.

There are a few counts of this clone. The chain links TRBV11-3 to TRBJ1-4; 9 bases align to TRBD1. CDR3 length: 15 residues. Germline lookup yields CDR1 SGHNT and CDR2 YENEEA. The J segment lost 8 bases and the V segment lost 5 bases, leaving 9 bases of the junction unmatched. For the CDR3, the DNA is TGTGCCAGCAGCACTGGACAGGGGCGCCTGGAAAAACTGTTTTTT. It codes for CASSTGQGRLEKLFF.

This clone was counted a few times. The rearrangement links TRBV6-8 to TRBJ1-1; D unclear. Germline CDR1 and CDR2: MNHGY and SAAAGT. This CDR3 spans 15 amino acids. The germline V and J ends were trimmed by 7 bases and 0 bases, with 15 bases remaining between them. The CDR3 sequence is CASKAPGLMNTEAFF. The DNA for the CDR3 is TGTGCCAGCAAAGCCCCGGGTCTCATGAACACTGAAGCTTTCTTT.

The rearrangement links TRBV18 to TRBJ2-7; D is unresolved. The CDR3 consists of 17 residues. Germline assignment: CDR1 KGHSH and CDR2 LQKENI. Deletions cut 2 bases from V and 0 bases from J, with 17 bases between. CDR3 bases: TGTGCCAGCTCACCATCAGGCTGGGTTGAGGCCTCCTACGAGCAGTACTTC. This gives the protein CASSPSGWVEASYEQYF.

The chain recombines TRBV30 with TRBJ2-1, with TRBD2 matching 15 bases. This CDR3 is built from 16 residues. V was pared by 3 bases and J by 8 bases, with 8 bases of the junction left unmatched. Germline V gene data show CDR1 as GTSNPN and CDR2 as SVGIG (reference sequence). The CDR3 DNA reads TGTGCCTGGAGCCCCGGACTAGCGGGAGGGCCGGATGAGCAGTTCTTC. It encodes CAWSPGLAGGPDEQFF.

CDR3 sequence (DNA): TGTGCCAGCAGCTCCCATAGGCAGACTAGCGGGTACAATGAGCAGTTCTTC. As protein: CASSSHRQTSGYNEQFF. The rearrangement uses TRBV9 and TRBJ2-1, with 10 bases identical to TRBD2. Germline CDR1 is SGDLS and CDR2 is YYNGEE. This CDR3 is built from 17 residues. Trimming cost V 4 bases and J 4 bases; bases outside gene matches: 11.

The V and J genes are TRBV11-3 and TRBJ2-3, with D maybe TRBD2 (5 bases). CDR1 and CDR2 (germline): SGHNT, YENEEA. V dropped 1 base and J dropped 0 bases, with 11 bases sitting between them. The CDR3 loop spans 16 amino acids. As DNA, the CDR3 is TGTGCCAGCAGCTTAGGGCGGGCCGCTAGCACAGATACGCAGTATTTT. As protein: CASSLGRAASTDTQYF.

This clone has only a few counts. The gene calls are TRBV4-1 and TRBJ2-7; the D gene is possibly TRBD2 (5 bases). Trimming removed 4 bases at V and 4 bases at J, with 20 bases between. The length of the CDR3 is 16 residues. Germline V CDR1 and CDR2: MGHRA, YSYEKL. The CDR3 protein is CASSPLTGTSPYEQYF. In DNA form, the CDR3 reads TGCGCCAGCAGCCCTTTAACGGGAACCTCCCCTTACGAGCAGTACTTC.

V gene TRBV29-1 combines with J gene TRBJ2-7; 8 bases align to TRBD1. The germline gives CDR1 SQVTM, CDR2 ANQGSEA. The CDR3 is made up of 12 amino acids. Trimming took 6 bases from V and 3 from J; bases not matched to a gene: 4. The CDR3 region has the DNA TGCAGCGTCGGACAGGGAAGCTACGAGCAGTACTTC. It is translated as CSVGQGSYEQYF.

Judged by abundance, this clone is medium-sized (0.01 to 0.1%). The chain is built from TRBV11-3 and TRBJ2-2; D gene unclear. This CDR3 region has 15 residues. V was cut by 2 bases and J by 2 bases, with 9 bases left in between. Germline CDR1 SGHNT, CDR2 YENEEA. The CDR3 loop is CASSLKSINTGELFF. Written as DNA, the CDR3 is TGTGCCAGCAGCTTAAAGTCCATAAACACCGGGGAGCTGTTTTTT.